What follows is one T cell receptor (beta chain) and its context. Genomic DNA acted as the template from which TCR beta VDJ combination and CDR3 sequence profiling were carried out. TCRdb reprocessed the reads via MiXCR and lists one record per CDR3 protein. The table lists roughly 200,000 distinct CDR3 sequences, more than 60% of them singletons, with approximately 40% in the top ten. This sample was taken from a study of CD8+CD57+ T cells in acquired aplastic anemia. At the level of the study: Sorted CD4+ plus CD8+ cells gave DNA averaging around 3.2 ug.

The CDR3 has 13 amino acids. The V gene lost 6 bases and the J gene lost 1 base, with 7 bases spanning the gap. In patients chosen for sequencing, flow cytometry had shown CD8+CD57+ cell expansion. Patients uniformly had severe acquired aplastic anemia. The receptor was isolated from a human donor with aplastic anemia. The chain has TRBV12-3 or TRBV12-4 and TRBJ1-3; D remains unclear. Material for sequencing was sorted CD4+, CD8+, or CD8+CD57+ T cells (not recorded which) from PBMCs. In DNA form, the CDR3 reads TGTGCCAGCAGGCATGTGTCTGGAAACACCATATATTTT. This encodes CASRHVSGNTIYF.